The 6 T cell receptor beta chains below were found in one sample sequenced in a study of blood T cell repertoires in COVID-19. TCRdb's copy holds only in-frame clones and misses some; the assay was immunoSEQ multiplex PCR. The data contain some 200,000 clones, 75% to 85% of them seen just once; the ten biggest clones take up roughly 1.3%. Sample: peripheral blood. These receptors came from a woman in her twenties or thirties with COVID-19, enrolled during active disease.

CDR3 residues: CASSEDRVYGYTF. CDR3 DNA sequence: TGTGCCAGCAGTGAAGACAGGGTCTATGGCTACACCTTC. V is TRBV27 and J is TRBJ1-2, with 7 bases that match TRBD1. Germline loops: CDR1 MNHEY, CDR2 SMNVEV (reference sequence). The CDR3 spans 13 residues. Germline trimming cut 5 bases from V and 4 bases from J; bases unmatched to any gene: 4.

V usage is TRBV2 and J usage is TRBJ1-1; 7 positions agree with TRBD1. In germline, CDR1 is SNHLY, CDR2 FYNNEI. The trim removed 6 bases at V and 4 bases at J, leaving 11 bases unmatched. The CDR3 consists of 15 residues. For the CDR3, the DNA is TGTGCCAGCAGAACCGACAGGGCTGGTGGCACTGAAGCTTTCTTT. Encoded protein: CASRTDRAGGTEAFF.

In this sample, this clone turned up a few times. The chain couples TRBV14 to TRBJ2-2, with D perhaps matching TRBD1 (5 bases). This CDR3 has 15 amino acids. Trimming left V 4 bases short and J 1 base short, with 10 bases between. Per the germline V gene, CDR1 is SGHDN and CDR2 is FVKESK. The CDR3 here is CASSRHQGNTGELFF. CDR3 DNA: TGTGCCAGCAGCCGTCACCAGGGGAACACCGGGGAGCTGTTTTTT.

The chain has TRBV30 and TRBJ2-1; 8 nucleotides match TRBD2. After removal of 4 bases from V and 10 bases from J, the junction contained 9 bases not matched to a gene. The CDR3 is 13 amino acids. Germline CDR1 is GTSNPN and CDR2 is SVGIG (reference sequence). This CDR3 is CAWTGLVNGEQFF. DNA for the CDR3: TGTGCCTGGACGGGACTAGTTAATGGGGAGCAGTTCTTC.

This chain joins TRBV5-4 and TRBJ2-2; 9 bases align to TRBD2. Per the germline V gene, CDR1 is SGHNT and CDR2 is YYREEE (reference sequence). V lost 0 bases to trimming and J lost 6 bases; unmatched junction nucleotides: 3. The CDR3 length is 15 residues. CDR3 nucleotide sequence: TGTGCCAGCAGCTTGGCGGCTAGCGGGGCCGGGGAGCTGTTTTTT. This sequence encodes CASSLAASGAGELFF.

The rearrangement joins TRBV6-2 or TRBV6-3 to TRBJ1-2; 10 bases map to TRBD1. CDR3 length equals 17 residues. Trimming at V came to 5 bases and at J to 2 bases, leaving 11 bases not matched to a gene. Germline CDR1 MNHEY, CDR2 SVGEGT. The CDR3, as DNA: TGTGCCAGCAGTGATAATGACAGGGGGCGTTCGAACTATGGCTACACCTTC. This sequence encodes CASSDNDRGRSNYGYTF.